What follows are 29 T cell receptor beta chains derived from one specimen sequenced in a study of T-cell reconstitution after alpha-beta-depleted transplantation in children. It was with unique molecular identifiers that the TCRbeta library was prepared. Each CDR3 protein gets one entry after TCRdb re-called the PCR reads with MiXCR. The profile shows some 350,000 distinct CDR3 sequences, around 15% of them singletons. The specimen was PBMCs, mostly from graft donor cells, collected 360 days after TCRalphabeta/CD19-depleted stem cell transplant. Receptors were obtained from a male patient between 2 and 10 years old who had a stem cell transplant for acute lymphoblastic leukemia, so the T cells may come from the graft donor.

This clonotype was observed many times. The chain carries TRBV4-1 and TRBJ2-7; D is ambiguous. This CDR3 region has 15 residues. The V end was cut by 2 bases, the J end by 0 bases, with 11 bases between. Looked up from germline, CDR1 is MGHRA and CDR2 is YSYEKL. The CDR3 DNA sequence: TGCGCCAGCAGCCAAACCCAGGTGAACTCCTACGAGCAGTACTTC. This gives the protein CASSQTQVNSYEQYF.

The chain couples TRBV20-1 to TRBJ1-4; D gene uncertain. V lost 3 bases and J 4 bases, leaving 12 bases between the germline ends. Germline V lookup: CDR1 DFQATT, CDR2 SNEGSKA (reference sequence). This CDR3 contains 14 residues. CDR3 in amino acids: CSASRYGINEKLFF. CDR3 in DNA: TGCAGTGCTAGTCGGTACGGGATTAATGAAAAACTGTTTTTT.

This rearrangement joins TRBV5-1 to TRBJ2-7; D may match TRBD1 or TRBD2 (5 bases each). The CDR3 is 14 residues long. V gave up 4 bases and J gave up 9 bases, with 20 bases separating them. CDR1 SGHRS and CDR2 YFSETQ come from the germline V gene. The CDR3 sequence is CASSALLGTTPQYF. The DNA of the CDR3 is TGCGCCAGCAGCGCGTTACTGGGGACGACACCGCAGTACTTC.

The sample holds a few counts of this clonotype. The chain joins TRBV6-5 to TRBJ2-1, with TRBD1 as a possible D gene (5 bases). The V gene's germline CDR1 is MNHEY and CDR2 SVGAGI. V was clipped by 6 bases and J by 0 bases, with 15 bases between them. The CDR3 runs to 16 residues. The CDR3 region is CASRRFRGSSYNEQFF. The CDR3 DNA reads TGTGCCAGCAGACGATTTAGGGGTAGCTCCTACAATGAGCAGTTCTTC.

This clonotype was seen repeatedly, ten times or more. The rearrangement uses TRBV28 and TRBJ2-7; perhaps D is TRBD1 or TRBD2 (6 bases each). CDR1 and CDR2 from the germline V gene are MDHEN and SYDVKM. V gave up 3 bases and J gave up 3 bases, with 15 bases separating them. The CDR3 consists of 15 residues. DNA for the CDR3: TGTGCCAGCAGTTTTGAGAGGGGGGCATTCTACGAGCAGTACTTC. It specifies CASSFERGAFYEQYF.

V usage is TRBV6-5 and J usage is TRBJ1-6; 7 bases map to TRBD1. The CDR3 totals 15 residues. Unmatched junction bases numbered 5, after V lost 0 bases and J lost 9 bases. Germline CDR1 reads MNHEY; CDR2 reads SVGAGI. CDR3: CASSYSRQGSSPLHF. The DNA for the CDR3 is TGTGCCAGCAGTTACTCGAGACAGGGAAGTTCACCCCTCCACTTT.

This clonotype was observed a few times. The chain's CDR3 is CASKGLYGYTF. CDR3 nucleotides: TGCGCCAGCAAGGGTCTATATGGCTACACCTTC. This chain uses TRBV10-2 with TRBJ1-2; no clear D gene. The germline CDR1 and CDR2 sequences are WSHSY and SAAADI. The length of the CDR3 is 11 residues. The V end lost 7 bases, the J end lost 5 bases, and 8 bases lay between the germline ends.

The J gene is TRBJ2-5, the V gene TRBV28; D is unclear. From germline, CDR1 is MDHEN and CDR2 SYDVKM. Trimming removed 7 bases from V and 5 bases from J, with 14 bases in between. There are 13 residues in the CDR3. CDR3 sequence reads: CASTSGSPETQYF. In DNA, the CDR3 is TGTGCCAGCACCTCGGGCAGCCCGGAGACCCAGTACTTC.

This clonotype was observed a few times. The chain joins TRBV4-1 to TRBJ2-5; D uncertain. This CDR3 is 16 amino acids long. Trimming took 1 base from V and 5 from J, leaving 17 bases between them. The germline V gene encodes CDR1 MGHRA and CDR2 YSYEKL. The CDR3 here is CASSQVPLGGEETQYF. For the CDR3, the DNA is TGCGCCAGCAGCCAAGTCCCGCTAGGTGGTGAGGAGACCCAGTACTTC.

The chain is built from TRBV4-2 and TRBJ2-4, with D unclear. The CDR3 length is 15 residues. Trimming removed 0 bases from V and 5 bases from J, with 11 bases in between. Germline lookup yields CDR1 LGHNA and CDR2 YNFKEQ. This CDR3 reads CASSQDFRVQNIQYF. CDR3 DNA sequence: TGTGCCAGCAGCCAAGATTTTAGGGTCCAAAACATTCAGTACTTC.

The chain employs TRBV9 and TRBJ2-3, with TRBD2 matching over 13 bases. The CDR3 consists of 16 residues. The germline gives CDR1 SGDLS, CDR2 YYNGEE. Trimming at V came to 3 bases and at J to 4 bases, leaving 5 bases not matched to a gene. CDR3 DNA: TGTGCCAGCAGCGCGACTGGACTAGCGGGAGCAGATACGCAGTATTTT. Residues: CASSATGLAGADTQYF. The complete variable domain, with remaining parts taken from reference TRBV9 and TRBJ2-3, reads DSGVTQTPKHLITATGQRVTLRCSPRSGDLSVYWYQQSLDQGLQFLIQYYNGEERAKGNILERFSAQQFPDLHSELNLSSLELGDSALYFCASSATGLAGADTQYFGPGTRLTVL.

This clonotype was seen more than once but under ten times. The chain's CDR3 is CSARGRTYEQYF. CDR3 nucleotides: TGCAGTGCTAGAGGCAGGACCTACGAGCAGTACTTC. This chain joins TRBV20-1 and TRBJ2-7; no reliable D call. The V end was cut by 1 base, the J end by 2 bases, with 6 bases between. The CDR3 is 12 residues long. CDR1 and CDR2 from the germline V gene are DFQATT and SNEGSKA (reference sequence).

This clonotype turned up a few times. DNA of the CDR3: TGTGCCAGCAGCGTGATGGACAGGGCCGAAGAGACCCAGTACTTC. Its translation is CASSVMDRAEETQYF. The V gene is TRBV9, the J gene TRBJ2-5, with 8 bases that match TRBD1. Germline CDR1 and CDR2: SGDLS and YYNGEE. This CDR3 has 15 amino acids. V was pared by 2 bases and J by 3 bases, with 6 bases of the junction left unmatched.

The V and J genes are TRBV9 and TRBJ2-7, with 7 bases fitting TRBD2. The CDR3 is 14 residues long. J lost 5 bases, V lost 1 base, and 6 bases had no gene match. The germline V gene has CDR1 SGDLS and CDR2 YYNGEE. The CDR3 is CASSVRERENEQYF. The CDR3 DNA reads TGTGCCAGCAGCGTAAGAGAGCGGGAAAACGAGCAGTACTTC.

The CDR3 reads CASSVVLAGGEQYF. The CDR3 DNA reads TGTGCCAGCAGCGTAGTACTAGCGGGAGGCGAGCAGTACTTC. J is TRBJ2-7 and V is TRBV9, with 12 bases fitting TRBD2. Germline CDR1 SGDLS, CDR2 YYNGEE. The CDR3 consists of 14 residues. J gave up 6 bases and V 0 bases, and 1 base lay outside the gene matches.

This clonotype has a handful of counts. J is TRBJ2-2 and V is TRBV4-2; 8 bases agree with TRBD1. Looked up from germline, CDR1 is LGHNA and CDR2 is YNFKEQ. V trimming: 2 bases; J trimming: 6 bases; junction bases outside the gene matches: 5. The CDR3 totals 15 residues. CDR3: CASSQPQGAAGELFF. Written as DNA, the CDR3 is TGTGCCAGCAGCCAACCGCAGGGGGCTGCCGGGGAGCTGTTTTTT.

This clonotype has a handful of counts. The rearrangement links TRBV7-8 to TRBJ2-1; perhaps TRBD2 as D (5 bases). CDR1 SGHVS and CDR2 FQNEAQ come from the germline V gene. Trimming left V 1 base short and J 7 bases short, with 14 bases between. CDR3 length: 15 amino acids. This chain's CDR3 is CASSLEAGRWNEQFF. The CDR3 region has the DNA TGTGCCAGCAGCTTAGAGGCGGGCCGTTGGAATGAGCAGTTCTTC.

The chain combines TRBV20-1 with TRBJ2-2; TRBD1 agrees at 10 bases. J was trimmed by 5 bases and V by 6 bases; bases with no gene match: 6. CDR1 is DFQATT and CDR2 is SNEGSKA in the germline V gene (reference sequence). This CDR3 has 14 amino acids. This CDR3 reads CSASRQGATGELFF. Written as DNA, the CDR3 is TGCAGTGCCTCCAGACAGGGGGCAACCGGGGAGCTGTTTTTT.

The J gene is TRBJ2-7, the V gene TRBV6-2 or TRBV6-3; TRBD1 agrees at 7 bases. The germline V gene has CDR1 MNHEY and CDR2 SVGEGT. The J segment lost 3 bases and the V segment lost 1 base, leaving 3 bases of the junction unmatched. The CDR3 runs to 14 residues. CDR3 loop: CASSYWDRYYEQYF. CDR3 sequence (DNA): TGTGCCAGCAGTTACTGGGACAGATACTACGAGCAGTACTTC.

This clonotype occurred a few times. This chain joins TRBV6-2 or TRBV6-3 and TRBJ1-5; the match to TRBD1 covers 8 bases. Germline trimming cut 4 bases from V and 6 bases from J; bases unmatched to any gene: 8. The germline V gene has CDR1 MNHEY and CDR2 SVGEGT. This CDR3 has 15 residues. The CDR3 loop is CASSSGQGFTQPQHF. The DNA of the CDR3 is TGTGCCAGCAGTTCCGGACAGGGTTTCACTCAGCCCCAGCATTTT.

The V and J genes are TRBV6-5 and TRBJ2-3; 7 bases match TRBD2. The CDR3 has 15 residues. CDR1 MNHEY and CDR2 SVGAGI come from the germline V gene. V dropped 3 bases and J dropped 1; count of bases not matched to a gene: 4. CDR3 DNA sequence: TGTGCCAGCAGTTATGGAGGGAGGGGCACAGATACGCAGTATTTT. It is translated as CASSYGGRGTDTQYF.

The sample holds a few counts of this clonotype. V gene TRBV9 combines with J gene TRBJ2-1; TRBD2 matches at 7 bases. The CDR3 length is 15 residues. V was clipped by 1 base and J by 0 bases; unmatched bases: 1. Germline CDR1 and CDR2: SGDLS and YYNGEE. CDR3 residues: CASSVRTSSYNEQFF. Written as DNA, the CDR3 is TGTGCCAGCAGCGTAAGGACTAGCTCCTACAATGAGCAGTTCTTC.

This clonotype showed up just a few times. The chain is built from TRBV20-1 and TRBJ1-1; D might be TRBD1 (6 bases). Germline CDR1 and CDR2: DFQATT and SNEGSKA (reference sequence). V lost 8 bases and J 4 bases, leaving 17 bases between the germline ends. The CDR3 contains 13 residues. The CDR3 reads CSLFSSGATEAFF. CDR3 coding DNA: TGCAGTCTATTCTCCTCGGGGGCCACTGAAGCTTTCTTT.

The genes are TRBV6-5 and TRBJ1-2; the match to TRBD1 covers 9 bases. The CDR3 is 16 amino acids. Germline assignment: CDR1 MNHEY and CDR2 SVGAGI. The J segment lost 2 bases and the V segment lost 0 bases, leaving 4 bases of the junction unmatched. CDR3 loop: CASSYSAGTGNYGYTF. The CDR3 region has the DNA TGTGCCAGCAGTTACTCCGCCGGGACAGGGAACTATGGCTACACCTTC.

This clonotype appeared many times. The CDR3, as DNA: TGTGCCAGCACCGAGCAGGGAGTTGGTGAAGCTTTCTTT. It codes for CASTEQGVGEAFF. The J gene is TRBJ1-1, the V gene TRBV5-5, with D perhaps TRBD1 (5 bases). Germline V CDR1 and CDR2: SGHKS, YYEKEE (reference sequence). The CDR3 has 13 amino acids. V was clipped by 6 bases and J by 7 bases, with 16 bases between them.

V usage is TRBV10-3 and J usage is TRBJ2-3; the D gene is possibly TRBD2 (5 bases). Germline CDR1 is ENHRY and CDR2 is SYGVKD. CDR3 size: 15 residues. Trimming cost V 3 bases and J 1 base, with 11 bases left between them. CDR3 protein: CAISDGNSGTDTQYF. The CDR3 DNA sequence: TGTGCCATCAGTGACGGGAATAGTGGCACAGATACGCAGTATTTT.

This clonotype was seen more than once but under ten times. CDR3 protein: CASSPSYVGSYEQYF. The CDR3 nucleotides are TGTGCCAGCAGTCCCTCATATGTAGGATCTTACGAGCAGTACTTC. J is TRBJ2-7 and V is TRBV28; D is uncertain. V was cut by 5 bases and J by 4 bases, with 18 bases left in between. CDR3 length equals 15 residues. Per the germline V gene, CDR1 is MDHEN and CDR2 is SYDVKM.

V gene TRBV2 combines with J gene TRBJ1-1; no firm D call. CDR1 and CDR2 from the germline V gene are SNHLY and FYNNEI. V was pared by 5 bases and J by 2 bases, with 9 bases between. CDR3 length: 13 amino acids. As DNA, the CDR3 is TGTGCCAGCAGTCGTCCAGAAAACACTGAAGCTTTCTTT. This gives the protein CASSRPENTEAFF.

The CDR3 here is CSARKPPDGYTF. The CDR3 bases are TGCAGTGCTAGGAAGCCCCCCGATGGCTACACCTTC. This sequence joins TRBV20-1 and TRBJ1-2; D call uncertain. Germline V gives CDR1 DFQATT, CDR2 SNEGSKA (reference sequence). This CDR3 contains 12 residues. V lost 3 bases, J lost 6 bases, and 11 bases lay in between.